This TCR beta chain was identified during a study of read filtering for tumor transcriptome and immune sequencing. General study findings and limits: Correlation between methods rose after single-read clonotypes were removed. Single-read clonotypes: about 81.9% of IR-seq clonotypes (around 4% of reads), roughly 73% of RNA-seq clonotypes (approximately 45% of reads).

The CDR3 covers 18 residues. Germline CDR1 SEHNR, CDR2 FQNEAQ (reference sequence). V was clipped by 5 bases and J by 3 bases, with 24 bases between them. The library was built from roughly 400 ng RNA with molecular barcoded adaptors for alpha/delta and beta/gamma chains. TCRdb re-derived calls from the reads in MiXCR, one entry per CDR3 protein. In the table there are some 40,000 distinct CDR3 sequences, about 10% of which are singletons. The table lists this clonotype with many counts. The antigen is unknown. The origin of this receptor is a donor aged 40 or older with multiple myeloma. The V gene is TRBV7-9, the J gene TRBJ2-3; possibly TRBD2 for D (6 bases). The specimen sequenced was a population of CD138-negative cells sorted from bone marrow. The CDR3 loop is CASSAYVGRRGATDTQYF. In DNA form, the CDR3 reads TGTGCCAGCAGCGCCTATGTGGGTCGGCGGGGCGCGACAGATACGCAGTATTTT.